This T cell receptor beta chain emerged from a study of Graves' ophthalmopathy and Graves' hyperthyroidism. The TCR beta CDR3 regions underwent amplification from RNA transcripts. First-round RT-PCR with HTBI primers preceded a second-round multiplex PCR. Using its own MiXCR run on the multiplex PCR reads, TCRdb lists one record per CDR3 protein. The sample has 600,000 to 650,000 distinct CDR3 sequences; 22% are singletons. There are many counts of this clonotype. This receptor was identified in a woman aged 18-29 years with stable Graves' hyperthyroidism. Some clones in this sample may be carry-over from other donors' samples. Material: peripheral blood.

The CDR3 loop reads CASSEVDNSPLHF. The CDR3 nucleotides read TGTGCCAGCAGTGAAGTTGATAATTCACCCCTCCACTTT. The J gene is TRBJ1-6, the V gene TRBV6-1; D unclear. In germline, CDR1 is MNHNS, CDR2 SASEGT. CDR3 length: 13 amino acids. Trimming stripped 1 base from V and 5 bases from J, with 3 bases between.